A single sample is the source of the 14 T cell receptor beta chains below, sequenced in a study of T-cell reconstitution after alpha-beta-depleted transplantation in children (dated by TCRdb to the mid-2010s). The library was prepared using PCR. TCRdb lists the instrument as Illumina HiSeq 2500. TCR libraries were prepared with molecular barcoding, using unique molecular identifiers to normalize TCRbeta repertoire quantification. Starting from the raw public reads, TCRdb applied fastp trimming at Q25, assembled clones with MiXCR and retained in-frame beta chains. Each CDR3 protein gets just one entry, which takes the most common genes and DNA from the rows behind it. Across this sample there are about 600,000 distinct CDR3 sequences, with under 12% seen only once. Of the sample, about 4% is held by the ten largest clones. The sample was PBMCs from the stem cell graft donor, taken from the stem cell graft. The receptors originated from a human donor who donated a stem cell graft to a child with acute myeloid leukemia.

This clonotype was detected only a few times. The chain recombines TRBV20-1 with TRBJ1-4; D remains ambiguous. The germline V and J ends were trimmed by 0 bases and 4 bases, with 12 bases remaining between them. Germline V gives CDR1 DFQATT, CDR2 SNEGSKA (reference sequence). There are 15 residues in the CDR3. CDR3 in DNA: TGCAGTGCTAGAGATCCGCGGGCTATTAATGAAAAACTGTTTTTT. It translates to CSARDPRAINEKLFF.

The CDR3 here is CASSSVTNSARGEQYF. CDR3 nucleotides: TGTGCCAGCAGTTCGGTCACTAATAGCGCCCGGGGCGAGCAGTACTTC. The gene calls are TRBV7-8 and TRBJ2-1, with D perhaps matching TRBD2 (5 bases). The end of the DNA fits TRBJ2-7 better, so the J call may be wrong. The CDR3 runs 16 residues. Germline V gene data show CDR1 as SGHVS and CDR2 as FQNEAQ.

This clonotype was seen many times. J is TRBJ2-7 and V is TRBV19, with D maybe TRBD1 (6 bases). The germline CDR1 and CDR2 sequences are LNHDA and SQIVND (reference sequence). This CDR3 has 15 residues. The germline V and J ends were trimmed by 5 bases and 5 bases, with 19 bases remaining between them. The CDR3 nucleotides are TGTGCCAGTAGTTTAACCGGGACAATGGTTAACGAGCAGTACTTC. Its protein product is CASSLTGTMVNEQYF. The entire variable domain, with the rest obtained from reference TRBV19 and TRBJ2-7, is as follows: DGGITQSPKYLFRKEGQNVTLSCEQNLNHDAMYWYRQDPGQGLRLIYYSQIVNDFQKGDIAEGYSVSREKKESFPLTVTSAQKNPTAFYLCASSLTGTMVNEQYFGPGTRLTVT.

The chain links TRBV6-5 to TRBJ2-7, with TRBD2 matching over 10 bases. V shed 4 bases and J 5 bases; nucleotides not matched to a gene: 11. The CDR3 is 16 residues long. CDR1 is MNHEY, CDR2 SVGAGI, per germline. The CDR3 DNA is TGTGCCAGCAGTTTTCGAGGAAGCGGGAGGGCCGACGAGCAGTACTTC. Translating it yields CASSFRGSGRADEQYF.

This chain joins TRBV29-1 and TRBJ2-7; 13 bases align to TRBD2. Unmatched junction bases numbered 7, after V lost 4 bases and J lost 7 bases. Germline V gives CDR1 SQVTM, CDR2 ANQGSEA. CDR3 length: 14 residues. CDR3 loop: CSVATSGRAGEQYF. The CDR3 bases are TGCAGCGTTGCAACTAGCGGGAGGGCCGGAGAGCAGTACTTC.

This chain connects TRBV28 to TRBJ2-6, with 7 nucleotides matching TRBD1. Germline V gene data show CDR1 as MDHEN and CDR2 as SYDVKM. This CDR3 is built from 16 residues. Trimming took 6 bases from V and 0 from J; bases not matched to a gene: 5. DNA for the CDR3: TGTGCCAGCAGGCAGGGGGTTTACTCTGGGGCCAACGTCCTGACTTTC. This codes for CASRQGVYSGANVLTF.

This chain connects TRBV15 to TRBJ2-1; 7 bases are shared with TRBD2. J gave up 0 bases and V 5 bases, and 10 bases lay outside the gene matches. The CDR3 covers 17 residues. Germline V gene lookup returns CDR1 LNHNV and CDR2 YYDKDF (reference sequence). This CDR3 is CATSGPGGSGSYNEQFF. CDR3 in DNA: TGTGCCACCAGCGGACCGGGCGGGAGCGGCTCCTACAATGAGCAGTTCTTC.

This clonotype has at least ten counts. This chain joins TRBV20-1 and TRBJ2-5, with 8 nucleotides matching TRBD1. The J segment lost 3 bases and the V segment lost 2 bases, leaving 5 bases of the junction unmatched. The CDR3 has 14 residues. The germline V gene has CDR1 DFQATT and CDR2 SNEGSKA (reference sequence). This CDR3 is CSARHRTGKETQYF. CDR3 nucleotides: TGCAGTGCTAGACATAGGACAGGGAAAGAGACCCAGTACTTC.

The sample holds one count of this clonotype. V gene TRBV2 combines with J gene TRBJ1-3; D remains ambiguous. CDR1 and CDR2 (germline): SNHLY, FYNNEI. With 8 bases removed from V and 4 bases from J, the gap between germline ends came to 6 bases. CDR3 size: 11 residues. The CDR3 DNA is TGTGCCAGCTGCCCCGGAAACACCATATATTTT. Residues: CASCPGNTIYF. Based on the CDR3 plus reference TRBV2 and TRBJ1-3, the full variable domain is EPEVTQTPSHQVTQMGQEVILRCVPISNHLYFYWYRQILGQKVEFLVSFYNNEISEKSEIFDDQFSVERPDGSNFTLKIRSTKLEDSAMYFCASCPGNTIYFGEGSWLTVV.

This clonotype was seen at least ten times. The CDR3 here is CASSLATSSGELFF. CDR3 nucleotide sequence: TGCGCCAGCAGCTTGGCCACTAGTTCCGGGGAGCTGTTTTTT. This chain joins TRBV5-1 and TRBJ2-2, with a tentative D call TRBD2 (5 bases). This CDR3 is built from 14 residues. V lost 0 bases and J 6 bases, leaving 9 bases between the germline ends. Germline CDR1 SGHRS, CDR2 YFSETQ.

The chain has TRBV29-1 and TRBJ2-7, with 12 nucleotides matching TRBD1. V shed 3 bases, J shed 4 bases, and the junction held 4 bases outside the gene matches. CDR1 SQVTM and CDR2 ANQGSEA come from the germline V gene. This CDR3 has 14 residues. CDR3 region: CSVDWGQGAYEQYF. The CDR3 DNA reads TGCAGCGTTGACTGGGGACAGGGGGCTTACGAGCAGTACTTC.

The rearrangement uses TRBV12-3 or TRBV12-4 and TRBJ2-2; TRBD2 matches 9 bases. This CDR3 has 17 residues. The junction had 11 bases not matched to a gene; V was cut back by 4 bases and J by 5 bases. The CDR3 bases are TGTGCCAGCAGTTCGGGGCTAGCGGGAATAGGGACCGGGGAGCTGTTTTTT. Translated: CASSSGLAGIGTGELFF.

This clonotype occurred many times. The chain couples TRBV12-3 or TRBV12-4 to TRBJ2-3; 11 positions agree with TRBD2. The V segment lost 3 bases and the J segment 4 bases; nucleotides outside the gene matches: 6. The CDR3 sequence is 16 residues long. CDR3 region: CASSFLAGGKPDTQYF. The CDR3, as DNA: TGTGCCAGCAGTTTTCTAGCGGGAGGTAAACCAGATACGCAGTATTTT.

This chain connects TRBV7-3 to TRBJ2-7; the match to TRBD2 covers 7 bases. This CDR3 spans 14 amino acids. Germline values: CDR1 SGHTA, CDR2 FQGTGA. V shed 5 bases and J 3 bases; nucleotides not matched to a gene: 7. The CDR3 nucleotides are TGTGCCAGCAGCCTCGGACTAGAGGGCTACGAGCAGTACTTC. Protein product: CASSLGLEGYEQYF.